This TCR beta chain was retrieved from a study of CD4 T cells in relation to SARS-CoV-2 and coronaviruses. Study in general: After roughly 9 days of antigen culture, PBMC TCR beta CDR3s were sequenced.

The CDR3 runs to 14 residues. CDR1 is MDHEN and CDR2 is SYDVKM in the germline V gene. Trimming left V 6 bases short and J 2 bases short, with 13 bases between. Repertoires were generated with immunoSEQ multiplex PCR, while TCRdb's copy carries only in-frame clones and drops some. Here the sample spans approximately 20,000 clones, just over 75% being singletons. Remarks on this clone: Its antigen is still unknown.

General study findings and limits: Samples before the pandemic and after infection were not matched within any donor.

Before the COVID-19 pandemic, during about 2010-2018, CD4+ T cells were taken from unexposed donors. After roughly ten days of culture, CD4+ T cells were isolated. Testing used SARS-CoV-2 S/N and four cold-coronavirus spikes on unexposed-donor CD4+ T cells, cells permitting. The receptor comes from a human donor in good health. The chain joins TRBV28 to TRBJ2-5; D gene ambiguous. The sample comprised CD4+ T cells from PBMCs, cultured in vitro. CDR3 amino acids: CASSRRYVQETQYF. DNA for the CDR3: TGTGCCAGCAGCCGAAGATACGTACAAGAGACCCAGTACTTC.